A selection of T cell receptor beta chains follows, all from one sample in a study of Graves' ophthalmopathy and Graves' hyperthyroidism. Via MiXCR, TCRdb re-called the multiplex PCR reads, giving one row per CDR3 protein. In the table there are about 39,000 distinct CDR3 sequences, 45% to 55% of which are singletons. Sequencing was done on a sample of peripheral blood. All receptors derive from an adult woman with stable Graves' hyperthyroidism. Each CDR3 is given with its conserved first and last residue. A D gene is named only where the DNA matches it firmly. A clone size is listed for some rows: how often the clone was seen (once, few, many), or a class if it is expanded.

d_call,j_call,clone_size,v_call,cdr3_aa,cdr3_nt
TRBD2,TRBJ2-5,-,TRBV5-1,CASSSAGGQETQYF,TGCGCCAGCAGCTCAGCGGGAGGGCAGGAGACCCAGTACTTC
-,TRBJ2-7,many,TRBV20-1,CSAARLFKGTYEQYF,TGCAGTGCGGCGCGCTTATTTAAAGGGACCTACGAGCAGTACTTC
TRBD1,TRBJ1-1,-,TRBV14,CASTPGQGTSEAFF,TGTGCCAGCACCCCGGGACAGGGGACTTCTGAAGCTTTCTTC
TRBD2,TRBJ2-7,-,TRBV7-3,CASSISSGIYEQYF,TGTGCTAGCAGCATCTCTAGCGGGATATACGAGCAGTACTTC
TRBD1,TRBJ2-7,-,TRBV7-9,CASSSGQGIEQYF,TGTGCCAGCAGCTCGGGACAGGGAATCGAGCAGTACTTC
-,TRBJ1-2,-,TRBV20-1,CSASGRGYGYTF,TGCAGTGCTAGCGGTAGGGGGTATGGCTACACCTTC
-,TRBJ1-6,-,TRBV2,CASSDSATDSPLHF,TGTGCCAGCAGTGACTCAGCGACGGATTCACCCCTCCACTTT
-,TRBJ2-7,once,TRBV20-1,CSASLGGEQYF,TGCAGTGCTAGTCTCGGCGGGGAGCAGTACTTC
TRBD2,TRBJ2-5,-,TRBV24-1,CATSDFGTSGRGGTQYF,TGTGCCACCAGTGATTTCGGGACTAGCGGGAGGGGCGGGACCCAGTACTTC
-,TRBJ2-7,-,TRBV10-3,CAISRGGPYEQYF,TGTGCCATCAGTCGCGGCGGTCCCTACGAGCAGTACTTC
-,TRBJ1-3,many,TRBV6-5,CASSRDRERGIYF,TGTGCCAGCAGCCGGGACCGGGAAAGGGGCATATATTTT
TRBD2,TRBJ2-5,-,TRBV20-1,CSGSGRAGETQYF,TGCAGTGGTAGCGGGAGGGCGGGAGAGACCCAGTACTTC
TRBD2,TRBJ2-7,-,TRBV7-8,CASSPLAGARKQYF,TGTGCCAGCAGTCCCCTAGCGGGAGCCAGGAAGCAGTACTTC
-,TRBJ1-5,-,TRBV5-1,CASSLGAGSNQPQHF,TGCGCCAGCAGCTTAGGGGCCGGCAGCAATCAGCCCCAGCATTTT
-,TRBJ2-7,-,TRBV20-1,CSARDRTGQYF,TGCAGTGCTAGAGATCGCACAGGGCAGTACTTC
TRBD1,TRBJ2-5,-,TRBV4-1,CASSQGQGGETQYF,TGTGCCAGCAGCCAAGGACAGGGCGGAGAGACCCAGTACTTC
-,TRBJ1-1,-,TRBV29-1,CSWDGMNTEAFF,TGCAGCTGGGACGGGATGAACACTGAAGCTTTCTTT
TRBD2,TRBJ2-5,-,TRBV7-3,CASSSLAGVRETQYF,TGTGCCAGCAGCTCATTAGCGGGAGTGCGGGAGACCCAGTACTTC
-,TRBJ1-4,many,TRBV7-9,CASSPLGEKLFF,TGTGCCAGCAGCCCGCTCGGCGAAAAACTGTTTTTT
TRBD1,TRBJ1-2,-,TRBV20-1,CSARDRPAGTGGYTF,TGCAGTGCTAGAGATCGGCCCGCGGGGACAGGGGGCTACACCTTC
-,TRBJ1-6,many,TRBV20-1,CSARDQRTVYNSPLHF,TGCAGTGCTAGAGATCAAAGGACAGTCTATAATTCACCCCTCCACTTT
TRBD1,TRBJ2-5,medium-sized,TRBV4-2,CASSHTGTVQGDQYF,TGTGCCAGCAGCCACACCGGGACAGTCCAAGGAGACCAGTACTTC
-,TRBJ1-1,many,TRBV14,CASRPSFSMNTEAFF,TGTGCCAGCAGGCCTTCGTTCTCCATGAACACTGAAGCTTTCTTT
TRBD2,TRBJ2-7,-,TRBV9,CASSELAGGPYEQYF,TGTGCCAGCAGCGAACTAGCGGGAGGGCCTTACGAGCAGTACTTC
-,TRBJ1-5,-,TRBV7-9,CASSLARYEQYFGPGNQPQHF,-
-,TRBJ1-1,-,TRBV29-1,CSVESRGGATEAFF,TGCAGCGTTGAGAGTCGGGGGGGAGCCACTGAAGCTTTCTTT